The 27 T cell receptor beta chains in this list originate from one sample, sequenced in a study of blood T cell repertoires in COVID-19. Profiling relied on immunoSEQ multiplex PCR, and the TCRdb table lists in-frame clones only, not all of them. The sample has around 290,000 clones; around 86% are singletons. Sequences were obtained from PBMCs or T cells enriched from blood (not recorded which). Receptors originate from a woman between 18 and 29 years old who had recovered from COVID-19.

This rearrangement joins TRBV10-2 to TRBJ1-1, with TRBD1 matching over 7 bases. V trimming: 3 bases; J trimming: 0 bases; junction bases outside the gene matches: 10. This CDR3 contains 17 residues. The germline gives CDR1 WSHSY, CDR2 SAAADI. The CDR3: CASSERGGRILNTEAFF. The DNA for the CDR3 is TGCGCCAGCAGTGAAAGAGGGGGCCGGATATTGAACACTGAAGCTTTCTTT.

The rearrangement joins TRBV6-5 to TRBJ2-1; tentative D call: TRBD2 (5 bases). The CDR3 extends over 13 amino acids. Germline V lookup: CDR1 MNHEY, CDR2 SVGAGI. The V gene lost 6 bases and the J gene lost 10 bases, with 16 bases spanning the gap. CDR3 bases: TGTGCCAGCAGCTACGGGCTCTCGGGGGAGCAGTTCTTC. Residues: CASSYGLSGEQFF.

The CDR3 coding sequence is TGTGCCAGCCAATTGGGCGGGAATGAGCAGTTCTTC. Protein sequence: CASQLGGNEQFF. The chain joins TRBV11-2 to TRBJ2-1; a weak D match, TRBD2 (5 bases). V was pared by 8 bases and J by 7 bases, with 12 bases between. CDR1 SGHAT and CDR2 FQNNGV come from the germline V gene. The CDR3 is made up of 12 amino acids.

The V call is TRBV28, the J call TRBJ1-6; perhaps TRBD1 as D (6 bases). CDR1 and CDR2 (germline): MDHEN, SYDVKM. The CDR3 is 15 amino acids. V dropped 2 bases and J dropped 7 bases, with 12 bases sitting between them. The CDR3 region is CASSLVDRLNSPLHF. The CDR3 DNA is TGTGCCAGCAGTTTAGTTGACAGGCTGAATTCACCCCTCCACTTT.

This chain joins TRBV28 and TRBJ2-5; 11 positions agree with TRBD2. CDR3 size: 17 residues. The J segment lost 5 bases and the V segment lost 3 bases, leaving 11 bases of the junction unmatched. Per the germline V gene, CDR1 is MDHEN and CDR2 is SYDVKM. The DNA of the CDR3 is TGTGCCAGCAGTTTGACTAGCGGGACGGACCGAAGGGAGACCCAGTACTTC. Protein sequence: CASSLTSGTDRRETQYF.

The V and J genes are TRBV7-9 and TRBJ1-1; D call uncertain. The CDR3 covers 15 residues. The germline V gene has CDR1 SEHNR and CDR2 FQNEAQ (reference sequence). V lost 5 bases, J lost 0 bases, and 13 bases lay in between. CDR3 amino acids: CASSPKRDLNTEAFF. CDR3 nucleotide sequence: TGTGCCAGCAGCCCAAAGAGAGACTTGAACACTGAAGCTTTCTTT.

This clone was picked up one time. In DNA, the CDR3 is TGTGCCAGTAAGAGGTCAGGGGGAAAGCAAGAGACCCAGTACTTC. This sequence encodes CASKRSGGKQETQYF. The chain is built from TRBV19 and TRBJ2-5; 7 bases fit TRBD1. The germline gives CDR1 LNHDA, CDR2 SQIVND (reference sequence). CDR3 length: 15 residues. The junction had 10 bases not matched to a gene; V was cut back by 7 bases and J by 2 bases.

V gene TRBV5-1 combines with J gene TRBJ1-1, with TRBD1 as a possible D gene (6 bases). This CDR3 spans 15 amino acids. CDR1 is SGHRS, CDR2 YFSETQ, per germline. Trimming shortened V by 2 bases and J by 0 bases, and 11 bases separated the two germline ends. CDR3 nucleotide sequence: TGCGCCAGCAGCTTTCAGGGGTCCGTGAACACTGAAGCTTTCTTT. Its translation: CASSFQGSVNTEAFF.

Only one count was recorded for this clone. The chain employs TRBV5-5 and TRBJ1-2; no reliable D call. The CDR3 has 12 amino acids. The ends were cut back, 1 base at V and 2 bases at J, with 3 bases in the middle. Germline CDR1 and CDR2: SGHKS and YYEKEE (reference sequence). CDR3 sequence: CASSLLNYGYTF. As DNA, the CDR3 is TGTGCCAGCAGCTTGCTGAACTATGGCTACACCTTC.

V gene TRBV14 combines with J gene TRBJ2-7, with D perhaps TRBD1 (6 bases). The CDR3 length is 15 residues. The germline V and J ends were trimmed by 3 bases and 8 bases, with 20 bases remaining between them. The germline V gene has CDR1 SGHDN and CDR2 FVKESK. CDR3 bases: TGTGCCAGCAGCCAGGGGGCCGTCCCGATTTGGAAGCAGTACTTC. This translates into CASSQGAVPIWKQYF. The full variable domain, its missing parts supplied by reference TRBV14 and TRBJ2-7, is EAGVTQFPSHSVIEKGQTVTLRCDPISGHDNLYWYRRVMGKEIKFLLHFVKESKQDESGMPNNRFLAERTGGTYSTLKVQPAELEDSGVYFCASSQGAVPIWKQYFGPGTRLTVT.

The chain carries TRBV27 and TRBJ1-6, with TRBD1 matching over 9 bases. Germline V gene sequence: CDR1 MNHEY, CDR2 SMNVEV (reference sequence). The CDR3 loop spans 15 amino acids. V lost 3 bases, J lost 10 bases, and 7 bases stayed unmatched. The CDR3 nucleotides are TGTGCCAGCAGTTTTTTGGGACAGGGTCAATCACCCCTCCACTTT. It encodes CASSFLGQGQSPLHF.

The rearrangement uses TRBV6-5 and TRBJ1-2, with 7 bases identical to TRBD1. The CDR3 has 14 amino acids. V gave up 5 bases and J gave up 5 bases; unmatched junction bases: 8. CDR1 and CDR2 (germline): MNHEY, SVGAGI. This chain's CDR3 is CASSHDRAPYGYTF. CDR3 nucleotide sequence: TGTGCCAGCAGTCACGACAGGGCTCCTTATGGCTACACCTTC.

This chain joins TRBV6-5 and TRBJ1-1; D ambiguous. From germline, CDR1 is MNHEY and CDR2 SVGAGI. This CDR3 is 13 amino acids long. The V gene lost 7 bases and the J gene lost 1 base, with 10 bases spanning the gap. CDR3 DNA sequence: TGTGCCAGCAAGGAGGACCGGAACACTGAAGCTTTCTTT. It is translated as CASKEDRNTEAFF.

Here the CDR3 DNA reads TGCGCCAGCAGCCAAGGTCAGGCAACCTACGAGCAGTACTTC. Its protein product is CASSQGQATYEQYF. J is TRBJ2-7 and V is TRBV4-1; D gene ambiguous. The CDR3 is 14 residues long. V lost 1 base and J lost 2, with 9 bases in between. Germline V gives CDR1 MGHRA, CDR2 YSYEKL.

The chain's CDR3 is CAWSRDGGWPEAFF. The CDR3 DNA reads TGTGCCTGGAGTAGAGACGGCGGTTGGCCTGAAGCTTTCTTT. The chain recombines TRBV30 with TRBJ1-1; D ambiguous. V was clipped by 2 bases and J by 6 bases, with 16 bases between them. Germline-derived CDR1 and CDR2 are GTSNPN and SVGIG (reference sequence). The CDR3 loop spans 14 amino acids.

The chain is built from TRBV28 and TRBJ1-1; tentative D call: TRBD1 (6 bases). Germline V gene sequence: CDR1 MDHEN, CDR2 SYDVKM. Trimming stripped 2 bases from V and 3 bases from J, with 16 bases between. The CDR3 loop spans 16 amino acids. In nucleotides, the CDR3 is TGTGCCAGCAGTTTACAGGGGCCAACCTGGGACACTGAAGCTTTCTTT. This encodes CASSLQGPTWDTEAFF. The whole variable domain, remainder taken from reference TRBV28 and TRBJ1-1, is DVKVTQSSRYLVKRTGEKVFLECVQDMDHENMFWYRQDPGLGLRLIYFSYDVKMKEKGDIPEGYSVSREKKERFSLILESASTNQTSMYLCASSLQGPTWDTEAFFGQGTRLTVV.

Note on this clone: This specimen includes other DNA sequences encoding the same CDR3. The chain joins TRBV10-3 to TRBJ2-7, with D hard to call. This CDR3 is built from 13 residues. V lost 0 bases, J lost 3 bases, and 6 bases lay in between. Germline CDR1 is ENHRY and CDR2 is SYGVKD. The CDR3 sequence: CAISESGGYEQYF. CDR3 nucleotide sequence: TGTGCCATCAGTGAGTCCGGCGGCTACGAGCAGTACTTC.

The DNA of the CDR3 is TGCGCCAGCAGCCAATTCGGGGGGGGCCGATACAATGAGCAGTTCTTC. This gives the protein CASSQFGGGRYNEQFF. The V gene is TRBV4-3, the J gene TRBJ2-1, with TRBD2 matching over 8 bases. The V gene end was trimmed by 2 bases and the J gene end by 4 bases; junction bases not matched to a gene: 7. Germline CDR1 reads LGHNA; CDR2 reads YSLEER. The CDR3 sequence is 16 residues long.

V is TRBV5-1 and J is TRBJ1-1; tentative D call: TRBD1 (5 bases). Germline V gene data show CDR1 as SGHRS and CDR2 as YFSETQ. CDR3 length: 15 residues. V was trimmed by 0 bases and J by 11 bases, leaving 20 bases between them. The CDR3 region is CASSLARGFLQRAFF. DNA for the CDR3: TGCGCCAGCAGCTTGGCCCGGGGGTTTCTTCAGCGGGCTTTCTTT.

The rearrangement joins TRBV2 to TRBJ2-5; 14 positions agree with TRBD2. Unmatched junction bases numbered 1, after V lost 6 bases and J lost 4 bases. CDR1 is SNHLY, CDR2 FYNNEI, per germline. CDR3 length: 14 residues. CDR3 amino acids: CASSGTSGRETQYF. CDR3 DNA: TGTGCCAGCAGCGGGACTAGCGGGAGAGAGACCCAGTACTTC.

The chain uses TRBV6-6 and TRBJ2-1, with D tentatively TRBD2 (7 bases). This CDR3 spans 18 amino acids. The V end lost 5 bases, the J end lost 4 bases, and 24 bases lay between the germline ends. CDR1 is MNHNY and CDR2 is SVGAGI in the germline V gene (reference sequence). Here the CDR3 DNA reads TGTGCCAGCAGTCTGGGCGGGGGCCTAGCGGAGCCTTACAATGAGCAGTTCTTC. Translation: CASSLGGGLAEPYNEQFF.

J is TRBJ1-3 and V is TRBV29-1, with D tentatively TRBD1 (6 bases). This CDR3 comprises 14 residues. CDR1 is SQVTM and CDR2 is ANQGSEA in the germline V gene. Trimming cost V 3 bases and J 2 bases, with 11 bases left between them. The CDR3 reads CSVESGETGNTIYF. CDR3 bases: TGCAGCGTTGAGTCAGGGGAAACTGGAAACACCATATATTTT.

The rearrangement joins TRBV10-3 to TRBJ2-7, with 9 bases aligning to TRBD2. This CDR3 comprises 14 residues. Germline-derived CDR1 and CDR2 are ENHRY and SYGVKD. V gave up 6 bases and J gave up 3 bases; unmatched junction bases: 6. CDR3 protein: CAIRLSGGNYEQYF. In nucleotides, the CDR3 is TGTGCCATCAGACTAAGCGGGGGGAACTACGAGCAGTACTTC.

In its sample, this clone was seen a few times. The genes are TRBV5-1 and TRBJ1-1, with unresolved D. This CDR3 region has 14 residues. Germline V gene lookup returns CDR1 SGHRS and CDR2 YFSETQ. The V end lost 6 bases, the J end lost 0 bases, and 12 bases lay between the germline ends. The CDR3 nucleotides read TGCGCCAGCACCCCAAACACCATGAACACTGAAGCTTTCTTT. Residues: CASTPNTMNTEAFF.

This clone appeared a few times. This chain links TRBV2 with TRBJ2-5; 8 positions agree with TRBD2. Germline CDR1 is SNHLY and CDR2 is FYNNEI. Trimming cost V 4 bases and J 2 bases; bases outside gene matches: 15. This CDR3 is built from 18 residues. The CDR3 DNA reads as TGTGCCAGCAGTGCCGGAACTAGCGGACCCGCGGGTCAAGAGACCCAGTACTTC. Protein sequence: CASSAGTSGPAGQETQYF. Drawing the rest from reference TRBV2 and TRBJ2-5, the complete variable domain is EPEVTQTPSHQVTQMGQEVILRCVPISNHLYFYWYRQILGQKVEFLVSFYNNEISEKSEIFDDQFSVERPDGSNFTLKIRSTKLEDSAMYFCASSAGTSGPAGQETQYFGPGTRLLVL.

The J gene is TRBJ1-2, the V gene TRBV25-1, with D unresolved. V was cut by 1 base and J by 8 bases, with 8 bases left in between. CDR1 MGHDK and CDR2 SYGVNS come from the germline V gene. This CDR3 has 12 residues. DNA of the CDR3: TGTGCCAGCAGTGAATCTCGCGGCGGCTACACCTTC. Protein product: CASSESRGGYTF.

This chain uses TRBV9 with TRBJ1-1, with D possibly matching TRBD1 (5 bases). The CDR3 is 11 residues long. The V and J ends lost 4 bases and 9 bases respectively, with 10 bases between them. Germline lookup yields CDR1 SGDLS and CDR2 YYNGEE. The CDR3 DNA is TGTGCCAGCAGCAATGCAGGGCAAGCTTTCTTT. Its protein is CASSNAGQAFF.